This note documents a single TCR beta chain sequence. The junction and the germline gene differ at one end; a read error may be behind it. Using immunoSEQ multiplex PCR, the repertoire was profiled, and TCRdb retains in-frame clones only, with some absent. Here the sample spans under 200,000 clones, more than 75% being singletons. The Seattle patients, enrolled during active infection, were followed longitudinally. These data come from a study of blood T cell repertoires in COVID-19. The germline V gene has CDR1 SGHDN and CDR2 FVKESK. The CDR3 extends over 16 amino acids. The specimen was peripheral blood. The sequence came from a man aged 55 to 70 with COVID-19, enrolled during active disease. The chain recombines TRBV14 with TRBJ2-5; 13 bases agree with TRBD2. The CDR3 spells CASSQGGTSGKEAIDF. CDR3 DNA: TGTGCCAGCAGCCAAGGTGGGACTAGCGGGAAGGAAGCTATAGACTTC. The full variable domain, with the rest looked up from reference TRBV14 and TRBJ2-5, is EAGVTQFPSHSVIEKGQTVTLRCDPISGHDNLYWYRRVMGKEIKFLLHFVKESKQDESGMPNNRFLAERTGGTYSTLKVQPAELEDSGVYFCASSQGGTSGKEAIDFGPGTRLLVL.